This T cell receptor beta chain was documented in a study of CD8 T cells in Susac syndrome. When the RNA was reverse transcribed, random hexamers were used with an input of 0.5 to 1 ug. Each CDR3 protein is one row after TCRdb ran MiXCR on the immunoSEQ multiplex PCR reads. Of roughly 120,000 distinct CDR3 sequences listed, 93% are singletons. Germline V lookup: CDR1 LNHNV, CDR2 YYDKDF (reference sequence). V lost 0 bases and J lost 3; bases outside the gene matches: 6. The CDR3 covers 17 residues. The chain is built from TRBV15 and TRBJ2-2; 8 positions match TRBD1. The TCR sequence derives from a human donor with multiple sclerosis. Sequenced material: CD8+ T cells from PBMCs. CDR3 protein: CATSRDRGRRDTGELFF. CDR3 DNA sequence: TGTGCCACCAGCAGAGACAGGGGGCGTAGAGACACCGGGGAGCTGTTTTTT.